The 28 T cell receptor beta chains below come from one sample, sequenced in a study of blood T cell repertoires in COVID-19 (dated by TCRdb to the early 2020s). Library creation used the immunoSEQ multiplex PCR assay. TCRdb retrieved this table from immuneACCESS and kept in-frame rearrangements only. Not all clones are present; in checked studies, unresolved V genes account for under half, and no reason is known for the remainder. The sample table shows about 80,000 clones, and about 91% are seen once. Jointly, the top ten make up around 7% of the sample. Sequencing was done on a sample of peripheral blood. All receptors derive from a woman aged 80 or over with acute or convalescent COVID-19.

This chain uses TRBV7-6 with TRBJ1-1, with 11 bases lining up with TRBD1. The CDR3 loop spans 15 amino acids. The trim removed 4 bases at V and 3 bases at J, leaving 4 bases unmatched. CDR1 and CDR2 from the germline V gene are SGHVS and FNYEAQ. DNA of the CDR3: TGTGCCAGCAGCTCGGACAGGGGGCAGGACACTGAAGCTTTCTTT. Amino acid sequence: CASSSDRGQDTEAFF.

The V call is TRBV6-5, the J call TRBJ2-6; no firm D call. The CDR3 consists of 13 residues. Germline-derived CDR1 and CDR2 are MNHEY and SVGAGI. Trimming took off 6 bases at V and 4 bases at J, with 7 bases between the two ends. CDR3 DNA: TGTGCCAGCAGCCGTTCCGGGGCCAACGTCCTGACTTTC. Its translation: CASSRSGANVLTF.

The rearrangement joins TRBV19 to TRBJ2-3; 9 nucleotides align to TRBD2. V dropped 7 bases and J dropped 1; count of bases not matched to a gene: 9. The CDR3 extends over 16 amino acids. From germline, CDR1 is LNHDA and CDR2 SQIVND (reference sequence). The CDR3 region is CASNLGASGGTDTQYF. CDR3 sequence (DNA): TGTGCCAGTAACCTAGGGGCTAGCGGGGGCACAGATACGCAGTATTTT.

The J gene is TRBJ2-6, the V gene TRBV15; D perhaps matches TRBD2 (6 bases). The CDR3 totals 14 residues. Trimming left V 9 bases short and J 0 bases short, with 9 bases between. Germline lookup yields CDR1 LNHNV and CDR2 YYDKDF (reference sequence). CDR3 sequence: CATGGVSGANVLTF. In nucleotides, the CDR3 is TGTGCCACGGGGGGTGTCTCTGGGGCCAACGTCCTGACTTTC.

This chain joins TRBV11-2 and TRBJ2-1; 9 bases are shared with TRBD1. Germline V gene data show CDR1 as SGHAT and CDR2 as FQNNGV. Trimming at V came to 0 bases and at J to 3 bases, leaving 0 bases not matched to a gene. CDR3 length: 15 residues. CDR3 region: CASSLEGQGYNEQFF. Written as DNA, the CDR3 is TGTGCCAGCAGCTTAGAGGGACAGGGCTACAATGAGCAGTTCTTC.

The J gene is TRBJ2-1, the V gene TRBV7-2; 7 bases agree with TRBD1. This CDR3 is built from 12 residues. V shed 3 bases and J 12 bases; nucleotides not matched to a gene: 5. Germline values: CDR1 SGHTA, CDR2 FQGNSA. The CDR3 coding sequence is TGTGCCAGCAGCTTTAACAGGGGTGGGCAGTTCTTC. Its protein product is CASSFNRGGQFF.

The chain uses TRBV5-1 and TRBJ1-1; 7 bases fit TRBD1. J lost 5 bases, V lost 3 bases, and 4 bases had no gene match. This CDR3 region has 13 residues. CDR1 is SGHRS, CDR2 YFSETQ, per germline. CDR3 region: CASSSQGDTEAFF. The CDR3 coding sequence is TGCGCCAGCAGCTCCCAGGGGGATACTGAAGCTTTCTTT.

This clone came up a few times. The chain is built from TRBV27 and TRBJ1-5, with 7 bases fitting TRBD1. CDR3 length equals 14 residues. Germline values: CDR1 MNHEY, CDR2 SMNVEV (reference sequence). Unmatched junction bases numbered 4, after V lost 6 bases and J lost 2 bases. The CDR3 sequence: CASRSTGGNQPQHF. The DNA for the CDR3 is TGTGCCAGCAGAAGTACAGGGGGCAATCAGCCCCAGCATTTT.

The chain recombines TRBV2 with TRBJ2-2; weak D call: TRBD1 (6 bases). Deletions cut 6 bases from V and 6 bases from J, with 11 bases between. CDR3 length equals 13 residues. CDR1 is SNHLY, CDR2 FYNNEI, per germline. The CDR3 nucleotides read TGTGCCAGCAGGAACAGGGCCGCCGGGGAGCTGTTTTTT. Translating gives CASRNRAAGELFF.

This clone appeared a single time. V is TRBV19 and J is TRBJ2-7, with a possible D match to TRBD2 (6 bases). V was pared by 6 bases and J by 7 bases, with 22 bases between. CDR3 length equals 15 residues. Germline CDR1 and CDR2: LNHDA and SQIVND (reference sequence). The chain's CDR3 is CASSQPWGLTGEQYF. CDR3 nucleotides: TGTGCCAGTAGCCAGCCCTGGGGACTGACGGGGGAGCAGTACTTC.

V usage is TRBV7-2 and J usage is TRBJ1-2, with 10 bases that match TRBD1. V lost 5 bases to trimming and J lost 13 bases; unmatched junction nucleotides: 10. The CDR3 is made up of 13 amino acids. The germline gives CDR1 SGHTA, CDR2 FQGNSA. Written as DNA, the CDR3 is TGTGCCAGCAGCCCAGGGACAGGGGTAAGAGGCACCTTC. Amino acids: CASSPGTGVRGTF.

This rearrangement joins TRBV7-9 to TRBJ1-1; perhaps TRBD1 as D (5 bases). The germline gives CDR1 SEHNR, CDR2 FQNEAQ (reference sequence). The V and J ends lost 5 bases and 1 base respectively, with 8 bases between them. The CDR3 consists of 13 residues. CDR3 region: CASSPQGNTEAFF. The CDR3 region has the DNA TGTGCCAGCAGCCCGCAGGGGAACACTGAAGCTTTCTTT.

In its sample, this clone was seen once. The gene calls are TRBV6-2 or TRBV6-3 and TRBJ2-6; D may be TRBD2 (6 bases). Germline CDR1 and CDR2: MNHEY and SVGEGT. V was clipped by 4 bases and J by 1 base, with 8 bases between them. This CDR3 has 15 residues. The CDR3 DNA sequence: TGTGCCAGCAGTTTGGAGGGGTCTGGGGCCAACGTCCTGACTTTC. It specifies CASSLEGSGANVLTF.

The gene calls are TRBV7-2 and TRBJ2-7; 8 positions agree with TRBD1. Germline-derived CDR1 and CDR2 are SGHTA and FQGNSA. The CDR3 totals 15 residues. Germline trimming cut 5 bases from V and 5 bases from J; bases unmatched to any gene: 11. CDR3 sequence reads: CASSQQGTGINEQYF. As DNA, the CDR3 is TGTGCCAGCAGCCAACAAGGGACAGGAATCAACGAGCAGTACTTC.

The chain joins TRBV27 to TRBJ1-6; 9 nucleotides match TRBD1. The ends lost 6 bases at V and 9 bases at J; junction bases unmatched: 9. From germline, CDR1 is MNHEY and CDR2 SMNVEV (reference sequence). The CDR3 loop spans 15 amino acids. CDR3 DNA sequence: TGTGCCAGCAGGCGGGACAGGGTCGGGAGTTCACCCCTCCACTTT. The encoded protein is CASRRDRVGSSPLHF.

V usage is TRBV19 and J usage is TRBJ1-1, with D hard to call. Trimming shortened V by 3 bases and J by 2 bases, and 10 bases separated the two germline ends. Germline CDR1 is LNHDA and CDR2 is SQIVND (reference sequence). The CDR3 has 14 residues. The CDR3 region is CASSIREGNTEAFF. The CDR3 DNA sequence: TGTGCCAGTAGTATCCGTGAGGGCAACACTGAAGCTTTCTTT. The variable domain in full, completed from reference TRBV19 and TRBJ1-1, reads DGGITQSPKYLFRKEGQNVTLSCEQNLNHDAMYWYRQDPGQGLRLIYYSQIVNDFQKGDIAEGYSVSREKKESFPLTVTSAQKNPTAFYLCASSIREGNTEAFFGQGTRLTVV.

The chain links TRBV7-2 to TRBJ1-3; D gene ambiguous. The V end was cut by 1 base, the J end by 2 bases, with 9 bases between. The CDR3 runs 15 residues. The germline gives CDR1 SGHTA, CDR2 FQGNSA. CDR3 sequence reads: CASSLGGLAGNTIYF. The CDR3 coding sequence is TGTGCCAGCAGCTTAGGAGGGTTAGCTGGAAACACCATATATTTT.

This clone has only a few counts. This chain connects TRBV5-1 to TRBJ2-1; 11 bases fit TRBD2. The V segment lost 0 bases and the J segment 0 bases; nucleotides outside the gene matches: 11. Germline CDR1 reads SGHRS; CDR2 reads YFSETQ. The CDR3 runs to 20 residues. CDR3 sequence: CASSLAVLAGGPNSYNEQFF. For the CDR3, the DNA is TGCGCCAGCAGCTTGGCGGTTCTAGCGGGGGGTCCAAACTCCTACAATGAGCAGTTCTTC. Combining the CDR3 with reference TRBV5-1 and TRBJ2-1 gives the whole variable domain KAGVTQTPRYLIKTRGQQVTLSCSPISGHRSVSWYQQTPGQGLQFLFEYFSETQRNKGNFPGRFSGRQFSNSRSEMNVSTLELGDSALYLCASSLAVLAGGPNSYNEQFFGPGTRLTVL.

The J gene is TRBJ2-7, the V gene TRBV19, with 7 bases identical to TRBD1. The CDR3 is 14 amino acids. From germline, CDR1 is LNHDA and CDR2 SQIVND (reference sequence). The J segment lost 0 bases and the V segment lost 11 bases, leaving 10 bases of the junction unmatched. The CDR3 sequence: CASKPDRLSYEQYF. The CDR3 DNA is TGTGCCTCAAAACCGGACAGGCTCTCCTACGAGCAGTACTTC.

This clone was seen a single time. The rearrangement uses TRBV6-5 and TRBJ1-1, with D perhaps matching TRBD1 (6 bases). Trimming removed 3 bases from V and 5 bases from J, with 16 bases in between. Germline V gene lookup returns CDR1 MNHEY and CDR2 SVGAGI. CDR3 size: 15 residues. The CDR3 sequence: CASSYFLRGGTEAFF. Written as DNA, the CDR3 is TGTGCCAGCAGTTATTTTTTAAGGGGGGGGACTGAAGCTTTCTTT.

V gene TRBV5-4 combines with J gene TRBJ1-2; TRBD1 might be the D (6 bases). V was shortened by 2 bases and J by 2 bases, with 10 bases between the two germline ends. CDR1 is SGHNT, CDR2 YYREEE, per germline (reference sequence). CDR3 length equals 14 residues. The CDR3 sequence is CASSLLTGNYGYTF. CDR3 bases: TGTGCCAGCAGCTTATTGACAGGAAACTATGGCTACACCTTC.

This chain links TRBV5-4 with TRBJ2-1; D might be TRBD2 (5 bases). This CDR3 comprises 13 residues. Trimming removed 1 base from V and 5 bases from J, with 7 bases in between. CDR1 and CDR2 from the germline V gene are SGHNT and YYREEE (reference sequence). The CDR3 is CASSLPGNNEQFF. The CDR3 DNA reads TGTGCCAGCAGCTTGCCCGGGAACAATGAGCAGTTCTTC.

This rearrangement joins TRBV19 to TRBJ1-6, with D possibly TRBD1 on 6 matching bases. CDR3 length equals 16 residues. In germline, CDR1 is LNHDA, CDR2 SQIVND (reference sequence). Trimming removed 1 base at V and 5 bases at J, with 12 bases between. The CDR3 loop reads CASSIAAGAHNSPLHF. The CDR3 DNA reads TGTGCCAGTAGTATAGCGGCAGGGGCACATAATTCACCCCTCCACTTT. The full variable domain, completed using reference TRBV19 and TRBJ1-6, is DGGITQSPKYLFRKEGQNVTLSCEQNLNHDAMYWYRQDPGQGLRLIYYSQIVNDFQKGDIAEGYSVSREKKESFPLTVTSAQKNPTAFYLCASSIAAGAHNSPLHFGNGTRLTVT.

The CDR3 sequence is CASSRGQPLHNEQFF. The CDR3 bases are TGTGCCAGCAGCAGGGGACAGCCACTACACAATGAGCAGTTCTTC. The chain links TRBV7-9 to TRBJ2-1, with TRBD1 matching over 7 bases. CDR1 SEHNR and CDR2 FQNEAQ come from the germline V gene (reference sequence). This CDR3 has 15 amino acids. J was trimmed by 5 bases and V by 5 bases; bases with no gene match: 9.

The V gene is TRBV5-8, the J gene TRBJ1-1, with D unresolved. The CDR3 consists of 15 residues. V lost 4 bases and J lost 2, with 15 bases in between. From germline, CDR1 is SGHTS and CDR2 YDEGEE. Here the CDR3 DNA reads TGTGCCAGCAGCCTGGGAATGTTTGGCAACACTGAAGCTTTCTTT. Protein: CASSLGMFGNTEAFF. The whole variable domain, remainder taken from reference TRBV5-8 and TRBJ1-1, is EAGVTQSPTHLIKTRGQQATLRCSPISGHTSVYWYQQALGLGLQFLLWYDEGEERNRGNFPPRFSGRQFPNYSSELNVNALELEDSALYLCASSLGMFGNTEAFFGQGTRLTVV.

This clone is a singleton in its sample. The rearrangement links TRBV2 to TRBJ1-5; TRBD1 matches at 8 bases. This CDR3 spans 14 amino acids. V was pared by 5 bases and J by 2 bases, with 2 bases of the junction left unmatched. Germline lookup yields CDR1 SNHLY and CDR2 FYNNEI. The CDR3 bases are TGTGCCAGCAGTAAGGACAGGGGCAATCAGCCCCAGCATTTT. Protein sequence: CASSKDRGNQPQHF.

V gene TRBV4-1 combines with J gene TRBJ1-3; the D is unclear. This CDR3 is 15 amino acids long. CDR1 is MGHRA and CDR2 is YSYEKL in the germline V gene. CDR3 DNA: TGCCCCCGCAGCCGCCGAGGAGATACTGGAAACACCATATATTTT. Translating gives CPRSRRGDTGNTIYF.

The CDR3 DNA is TGCGCCAGCAGCATGACAGGGATAGGAGGCACTGAAGCTTTCTTT. Protein: CASSMTGIGGTEAFF. The gene calls are TRBV5-1 and TRBJ1-1, with TRBD1 matching 7 bases. The CDR3 extends over 15 amino acids. From germline, CDR1 is SGHRS and CDR2 YFSETQ. The V segment lost 4 bases and the J segment 4 bases; nucleotides outside the gene matches: 10.